A selection of T cell receptor beta chains follows, all from one sample in a study of cytomegalovirus exposure and HLA in healthy donors. Some clones are missing from TCRdb's copy, which holds only in-frame ones; the method was immunoSEQ multiplex PCR. The repertoire has 95,000 to 150,000 clones, around 80% of them found once; the top ten carry less than 2.5%. The sample comprised PBMCs. These receptors were obtained from a young man in good health and CMV-seronegative. Each CDR3 is given with its conserved first and last residue. The order of the fields is CDR3 protein, CDR3 DNA, V gene, clone size, J gene, D gene. The D gene is left open where the match is weak. Rows give clone size only sometimes, using once, few, many, or a class for an expanded clone.

CASSSDGGYQPQHF | TGTGCCAGCAGCTCGGACGGAGGATATCAGCCCCAGCATTTT | TRBV5-5 | . | TRBJ1-5 | .
CASSPPMLAANEKLFF | TGTGCCAGTAGTCCACCTATGCTAGCCGCTAATGAAAAACTGTTTTTT | TRBV19 | . | TRBJ1-4 | .
CASSLAPPGYQETQYF | TGTGCCAGCAGCTTAGCGCCCCCGGGGTACCAAGAGACCCAGTACTTC | TRBV7-9 | . | TRBJ2-5 | .
CASSLEPASFQETQYF | TGCGCCAGCAGCTTGGAACCAGCGTCCTTCCAAGAGACCCAGTACTTC | TRBV5-1 | . | TRBJ2-5 | .
CASSAGLAGRETQYF | TGCGCCAGCAGTGCGGGACTAGCGGGGAGAGAGACCCAGTACTTC | TRBV10-1 | . | TRBJ2-5 | TRBD2
CASSLSDRIFF | TGTGCCAGCAGCTTGTCTGATAGAATATTTTTT | TRBV7-9 | . | TRBJ1-4 | .
CASSVEGTGGFGTQYF | TGTGCCAGCAGCGTAGAGGGTACAGGGGGCTTCGGGACCCAGTACTTC | TRBV9 | . | TRBJ2-5 | TRBD1
CASSFSVRGQGDGYTF | TGTGCCAGCAGTTTTAGCGTCAGAGGGCAGGGGGACGGCTACACCTTC | TRBV28 | . | TRBJ1-2 | TRBD1
CASSQDRDSLNEQFF | TGCGCCAGCAGCCAAGATAGGGACTCCCTCAATGAGCAGTTCTTC | TRBV4-3 | . | TRBJ2-1 | .
CASSPLPGNEQYF | TGTGCCAGCTCACCACTTCCGGGAAACGAGCAGTACTTC | TRBV18 | few | TRBJ2-7 | .
CASSATGRAGELFF | TGTGCCAGCAGCGCGACAGGTCGCGCCGGGGAGCTGTTTTTT | TRBV9 | . | TRBJ2-2 | .
CASSSGGPYEQYF | TGTGCCAGCAGCTCCGGGGGACCTTACGAGCAGTACTTC | TRBV7-9 | . | TRBJ2-7 | .
CASSGPSGGPGETQYF | TGTGCCAGCAGCGGCCCTAGCGGGGGGCCAGGGGAGACCCAGTACTTC | TRBV9 | . | TRBJ2-5 | TRBD2
CASSLVAGGLMDTQYF | TGTGCCAGCAGCTTAGTTGCGGGGGGTCTCATGGATACGCAGTATTTT | TRBV13 | . | TRBJ2-3 | TRBD2
CASSLPEGADTQYF | TGTGCCAGCAGCTTACCCGAAGGGGCAGATACGCAGTATTTT | TRBV7-2 | . | TRBJ2-3 | .
CASSYPVSGAFF | TGTGCCAGCAGTTATCCGGTGAGTGGAGCTTTCTTT | TRBV6-1 | once | TRBJ1-1 | .
CASSLYGLAGAETQYF | TGTGCCAGCAGCTTGTATGGACTAGCGGGGGCAGAGACCCAGTACTTC | TRBV5-8 | . | TRBJ2-5 | TRBD2
CASSFRTGAEQYF | TGTGCCAGCAGTTTTAGGACAGGGGCCGAGCAGTACTTC | TRBV28 | once | TRBJ2-7 | TRBD1
CASSFLLAHEQFF | TGTGCCAGCAGTTTTCTACTAGCCCATGAGCAGTTCTTC | TRBV6-5 | . | TRBJ2-1 | .
CASSFLVPLQGKTRALYEQYF | TGTGCCAGCAGCTTCCTGGTTCCGTTACAGGGGAAGACTAGAGCTCTCTACGAGCAGTACTTC | TRBV7-8 | . | TRBJ2-7 | .
CASSQGQGLAGPYEQYF | TGTGCCAGCAGCCAAGGCCAGGGACTAGCGGGACCCTACGAGCAGTACTTC | TRBV14 | once | TRBJ2-7 | TRBD2
CSVAFKGPLFLTTDTQYF | TGCAGCGTGGCCTTCAAGGGGCCCCTCTTCCTTACCACAGATACGCAGTATTTT | TRBV29-1 | . | TRBJ2-3 | .
CASSKFPLTGRSGANVLTF | TGTGCCAGCAGCAAGTTTCCCCTAACAGGCCGCTCTGGGGCCAACGTCCTGACTTTC | TRBV21-1 | . | TRBJ2-6 | .
CASSPVEAQEGRGCF | TGTGCCAGCAGCCCTGTGGAGGCACAGGAGGGCCGTGGGTGCTTC | TRBV7-8 | . | TRBJ2-7 | .
CASSLAGGLTGELFF | TGTGCCAGCAGCTTAGCGGGGGGACTGACCGGGGAGCTGTTTTTT | TRBV7-2 | . | TRBJ2-2 | .
CASSETGAQETQYF | TGCGCCAGCAGTGAAACAGGGGCCCAAGAGACCCAGTACTTC | TRBV10-1 | . | TRBJ2-5 | TRBD1
CASRLGRGGGNTQYF | TGTGCCAGCAGACTAGGGCGGGGGGGTGGGAATACGCAGTATTTT | TRBV27 | . | TRBJ2-3 | TRBD2
CSARGVTGQYF | TGCAGTGCTAGAGGGGTGACAGGCCAGTACTTC | TRBV20-1 | few | TRBJ2-5 | .
CATSRDRMAGVVSPLHF | TGTGCCACCAGCAGAGATAGGATGGCAGGGGTGGTGTCACCCCTCCACTTT | TRBV15 | . | TRBJ1-6 | .
CASTLGRRDEKLFF | TGTGCCAGCACCTTGGGCCGCAGGGATGAAAAACTGTTTTTT | TRBV5-6 | . | TRBJ1-4 | .
CASSSGGRLLTNEKLFF | TGTGCCAGCAGTTCCGGGGGGAGGCTCCTAACTAATGAAAAACTGTTTTTT | TRBV5-6 | . | TRBJ1-4 | .
CASQTGNYEQYF | TGTGCCAGCCAGACAGGGAACTACGAGCAGTACTTC | TRBV18 | . | TRBJ2-7 | TRBD1
CASVQGARDNEQFF | TGTGCCAGCGTACAGGGGGCGCGTGACAATGAGCAGTTCTTC | TRBV7-8 | . | TRBJ2-1 | TRBD1
CASSYSEHSYEQYF | TGTGCCAGCAGTTACTCGGAGCATTCCTACGAGCAGTACTTC | TRBV6-5 | . | TRBJ2-7 | .
CASSLQGTYGYTF | TGTGCCAGCAGTTTACAGGGTACCTATGGCTACACCTTC | TRBV27 | . | TRBJ1-2 | .
CASSGTGGDTQYF | TGCGCCAGCAGCGGTACAGGGGGGGATACGCAGTATTTT | TRBV5-1 | . | TRBJ2-3 | TRBD1
CASQGGSNEKLFF | TGTGCCAGTCAGGGAGGGTCGAATGAAAAACTGTTTTTT | TRBV28 | . | TRBJ1-4 | .
CASSLSTGTGNTEAFF | TGTGCCAGCAGCTTGTCAACCGGGACAGGGAACACTGAAGCTTTCTTT | TRBV5-4 | . | TRBJ1-1 | TRBD1
CASSGSGPDGETQYF | TGTGCCAGCAGCGGTAGCGGGCCCGACGGTGAGACCCAGTACTTC | TRBV9 | . | TRBJ2-5 | TRBD2
CASRETGGSTDTQYF | TGTGCCAGCAGGGAAACAGGGGGGTCCACAGATACGCAGTATTTT | TRBV28 | . | TRBJ2-3 | TRBD1
CASSGGPEETQYF | TGCGCCAGCAGTGGGGGCCCGGAAGAGACCCAGTACTTC | TRBV10-2 | . | TRBJ2-5 | .
CASSLKGYSQYF | TGTGCCAGCAGCCTTAAAGGATACAGTCAGTACTTC | TRBV5-6 | . | TRBJ2-4 | .
CASSLGQAGAPPDF | TGTGCCAGCAGCTTAGGTCAGGCGGGCGCTCCTCCGGACTTC | TRBV7-9 | once | TRBJ2-7 | .
CASSYTSGGAREQYF | TGTGCCAGCAGTTACACTAGCGGGGGGGCGAGAGAGCAGTACTTC | TRBV6-5 | . | TRBJ2-7 | TRBD2
CASRGVRAEGTQYF | TGTGCCAGCAGAGGAGTCAGGGCCGAAGGGACCCAGTACTTC | TRBV2 | . | TRBJ2-5 | .
CASNGQGANEQYF | TGCGCCAGCAACGGACAGGGGGCCAACGAGCAGTACTTC | TRBV5-1 | . | TRBJ2-7 | TRBD1